This T cell receptor beta chain comes out of a study of cytomegalovirus exposure and HLA in healthy donors. Germline CDR1 SGHTA, CDR2 FQGNSA. This CDR3 has 11 residues. V lost 6 bases and J lost 6, with 8 bases in between. The PCR made use of 60 Vbeta and 13 Jbeta primers. Using immunoSEQ multiplex PCR, the repertoire was profiled, and TCRdb retains in-frame clones only, with some absent. Here the sample spans more than 100,000 clones, around 80% being singletons. J is TRBJ1-1 and V is TRBV7-2; no clear D gene. The sequence was obtained from a man aged 45 to 65 in good health and CMV-seronegative. The sample taken for sequencing was PBMCs. CDR3 loop: CASREAAEAFF. For the CDR3, the DNA is TGTGCCAGCAGGGAGGCCGCTGAAGCTTTCTTT.